This note documents a single TCR beta chain sequence. The antigen is undetermined. These data belong to a study of CD8 T cells in Susac syndrome. Findings of the study overall: In its TCR sequencing and HLA analysis, the study acknowledged that the number of individuals was relatively small.

CDR3 length: 17 residues. The germline V gene has CDR1 MDHEN and CDR2 SYDVKM. The V gene end was trimmed by 5 bases and the J gene end by 7 bases; junction bases not matched to a gene: 17. The RNA, roughly 0.45 to 1 ug, was put through reverse transcription using random hexamers. In TCRdb, the immunoSEQ multiplex PCR reads were re-called with MiXCR into one record per CDR3 protein. The data hold 330,000 or so distinct CDR3 sequences, with 70% to 90% observed a single time. The specimen was CD8+ T cells from PBMCs. The V call is TRBV28, the J call TRBJ2-1; 7 nucleotides line up with TRBD2. This receptor was taken from a human donor with multiple sclerosis. CDR3 DNA: TGTGCCAGCAGTCCCTCCCTGGGGAGGGGACGTAATAATGAGCAGTTCTTC. This encodes CASSPSLGRGRNNEQFF.